This T cell receptor beta chain is drawn from a study of response to subunit inactivated influenza vaccine. Findings and limits, study-wide: Authors suggested seasonal influenza vaccinations each recruit few new T cells.

Using its own MiXCR run on the RT-PCR reads, TCRdb lists one record per CDR3 protein. The sample shows roughly 790,000 distinct CDR3 sequences, about 20% of them seen only once. Trimming stripped 4 bases from V and 4 bases from J, with 17 bases between. Germline assignment: CDR1 SGHRS and CDR2 YFSETQ. CDR3 length equals 15 residues. This clonotype was observed a handful of times. Antigen: not known. The material was PBMCs from blood, obtained roughly 5 days after vaccination. The J gene is TRBJ2-5, the V gene TRBV5-1; the D gene could be TRBD1 or TRBD2 (5 bases each). The receptor's source is a man aged 50 to 60 who received an inactivated influenza vaccine. The CDR3 bases are TGCGCCAGCAGCCTGGGGGTCGCCAAGGGAGAGACCCAGTACTTC. Protein: CASSLGVAKGETQYF. Full variable domain (outside the CDR3, taken from reference TRBV5-1 and TRBJ2-5): KAGVTQTPRYLIKTRGQQVTLSCSPISGHRSVSWYQQTPGQGLQFLFEYFSETQRNKGNFPGRFSGRQFSNSRSEMNVSTLELGDSALYLCASSLGVAKGETQYFGPGTRLLVL.